This paragraph reports one T cell receptor beta chain. The antigen remains unidentified. The sample comes from a study of OX40 agonist ivuxolimab in advanced cancers. Looking at the study overall: At doses from 0.01 to 10 mg/kg, patients were given intravenous ivuxolimab every 2 weeks. With a range of 23 to 79, age averaged about 59 years, and around 80% were male.

Repertoires were generated with immunoSEQ multiplex PCR, while TCRdb's copy carries only in-frame clones and drops some. This repertoire shows tens of thousands of clones, nearly 85% found once; its top ten account for 3% to 4%. Germline V CDR1 and CDR2: SGHVS, FNYEAQ. The CDR3 is 17 amino acids. Trimming stripped 5 bases from V and 3 bases from J, with 19 bases between. Notes on the study in general: Partly responding patients at 0.1-3.0 mg/kg showed some of the smallest clonal expansion.

The chain recombines TRBV7-6 with TRBJ2-2; possible D gene TRBD1, 6 bases. Sequenced here: CD4+ or CD8+ T cells sorted from blood, sampled in a trial of the OX40 agonist ivuxolimab. This receptor was taken from an adult with an advanced solid tumor such as melanoma, head and neck, liver or kidney cancer. The CDR3 region is CASSLPRGRGDTGELFF. The CDR3 bases are TGTGCCAGCAGCCTCCCCAGGGGCAGGGGAGACACCGGGGAGCTGTTTTTT.